Sequencing of this T cell receptor beta chain was carried out in a study of identical twins. TCRdb reprocessed the 5' RACE reads via MiXCR and lists one record per CDR3 protein. The profile shows approximately 630,000 distinct CDR3 sequences, about 7.6% of them singletons. This clonotype was counted at least ten times. CDR1 SGHVS and CDR2 FNYEAQ come from the germline V gene. V lost 3 bases and J lost 1, with 15 bases in between. The CDR3 runs 17 residues. Another study also made use of these data, one on yellow fever vaccine responses in identical twins.

This TCR was sampled from a woman younger than 35 in good health. J is TRBJ2-2 and V is TRBV7-6; the D gene is possibly TRBD2 (5 bases). Sequences were obtained from PBMCs. DNA of the CDR3: TGTGCCAGCAGCTTTTTGAGGGCCGACATGAACACCGGGGAGCTGTTTTTT. Protein sequence: CASSFLRADMNTGELFF.